The clone carrying this T cell receptor beta chain is a singleton in its sample. Antigen: not known. 13 Jbeta primers and 60 Vbeta primers were used for the PCR. Clones were sequenced by immunoSEQ multiplex PCR, and TCRdb holds only the in-frame ones, with some missing. Of approximately 170,000 clones detected, about three quarters appear once; the ten largest clones hold approximately 1.5%. This specimen belongs to a study of cytomegalovirus exposure and HLA in healthy donors. Study-wide findings and caveats: Further analysis was carried out later, and it showed several of the most significant clusters appearing linked to common viral pathogens. The authors considered a cluster of highly shared sequence variants likely to be a sequencing artifact.

Input material: PBMCs. The sequence was collected from a girl aged 5 to 17 in good health and CMV-seronegative.

CDR3 sequence: CASSLGLAVGREQFF. CDR3 DNA sequence: TGTGCCAGCAGCCTGGGACTAGCGGTGGGGCGGGAGCAGTTCTTC. This sequence joins TRBV5-6 and TRBJ2-1; 11 bases are shared with TRBD2. The germline CDR1 and CDR2 sequences are SGHDT and YYEEEE. The trim removed 4 bases at V and 10 bases at J, leaving 10 bases unmatched. The CDR3 spans 15 residues.